This TCR beta chain emerged from a study of CD8 T cells in Susac syndrome. Random hexamers were used to reverse transcribe the RNA input (about 0.5 to 1 ug). Multiplex PCR with immunoSEQ amplified the TCR beta CDR3 across 54 Vbeta and 13 Jbeta. TCRdb reprocessed the immunoSEQ multiplex PCR reads with MiXCR, giving one entry per CDR3 protein. Of 150,000 to 190,000 distinct CDR3 sequences detected, roughly 95% appear once; the ten largest clones hold 0.15%. Purification of the CD8+ and CD4+ T cells relied on negative isolation, and TEMRA cells underwent FACS enrichment. The V end was cut by 3 bases, the J end by 2 bases, with 10 bases between. Germline loops: CDR1 MNHEY, CDR2 SMNVEV (reference sequence). This CDR3 contains 14 residues.

Material for sequencing was CD8+ T cells from PBMCs. The chain couples TRBV27 to TRBJ1-2; D is perhaps TRBD1 (5 bases). This receptor was taken from a human donor with multiple sclerosis. In DNA, the CDR3 is TGTGCCAGCAGTTTGGATAGGGGAAACTATGGCTACACCTTC. Its translation is CASSLDRGNYGYTF.